This T cell receptor beta chain was captured by sequencing in a study of shared clonotypes between healthy human individuals. Overall study findings and caveats: Depth was large, yet rarefaction showed that sorted-subset sequencing was incomplete. Naive subsets usually exceeded memory subsets in estimated richness. Relative to clonotypes present in all four donors, those not shared had lower generation probabilities.

This table comes from immunoSEQ multiplex PCR, and its TCRdb copy is limited to in-frame clones, with some not included. The table includes around 980,000 clones, about four fifths detected once. V was clipped by 2 bases and J by 6 bases, with 13 bases between them. There are 14 residues in the CDR3. Germline values: CDR1 KGHSH, CDR2 LQKENI. As to this clone: Its target is unknown.

Sequencing was performed on memory CD4+ T cells from PBMCs. Described subset: CD45RA-negative fraction. The chain is built from TRBV18 and TRBJ1-1; D is ambiguous. This TCR derives from a young man in good health. Some clones in this sample may be carry-over from other donors' samples. CDR3 amino acids: CASSPREGNPEAFF. The CDR3 nucleotides are TGTGCCAGCTCACCAAGGGAGGGTAACCCTGAAGCTTTCTTT.